This section outlines one TCR beta chain sequence together with its context. Its antigen is as yet unknown. The sample comes from a study of identical twins. Study-level points and caveats: Out-of-frame alpha sequences shared between twins exhibited an excess of low generation probability. Zero-insertion analyses could be partly confounded by invariant MAIT and iNKT cells.

V shed 2 bases and J shed 5 bases, with 18 bases lying between them. The CDR3 totals 17 residues. Looked up from germline, CDR1 is MNHEY and CDR2 is SVGAGI. One entry per CDR3 protein, called by TCRdb with MiXCR from the 5' RACE reads. The data hold roughly 770,000 distinct CDR3 sequences, with over 15% observed a single time. These data also featured in a second study, about T cells expressing NK-cell markers. That publication notes: Seven HCMV-seropositive donors and one seronegative donor made up the eight sequenced donors. Also leading the CD3+CD56-NKG2C+ fraction in several donors were these clonotypes.

J is TRBJ2-2 and V is TRBV6-5; tentatively, D is TRBD2 (5 bases). The sequencing sample was made of PBMCs. This receptor was taken from a woman aged 18-29 years in good health. This chain's CDR3 is CASSYGLRARGTGELFF. CDR3 nucleotide sequence: TGTGCCAGCAGTTACGGTCTGAGGGCAAGAGGGACCGGGGAGCTGTTTTTT.